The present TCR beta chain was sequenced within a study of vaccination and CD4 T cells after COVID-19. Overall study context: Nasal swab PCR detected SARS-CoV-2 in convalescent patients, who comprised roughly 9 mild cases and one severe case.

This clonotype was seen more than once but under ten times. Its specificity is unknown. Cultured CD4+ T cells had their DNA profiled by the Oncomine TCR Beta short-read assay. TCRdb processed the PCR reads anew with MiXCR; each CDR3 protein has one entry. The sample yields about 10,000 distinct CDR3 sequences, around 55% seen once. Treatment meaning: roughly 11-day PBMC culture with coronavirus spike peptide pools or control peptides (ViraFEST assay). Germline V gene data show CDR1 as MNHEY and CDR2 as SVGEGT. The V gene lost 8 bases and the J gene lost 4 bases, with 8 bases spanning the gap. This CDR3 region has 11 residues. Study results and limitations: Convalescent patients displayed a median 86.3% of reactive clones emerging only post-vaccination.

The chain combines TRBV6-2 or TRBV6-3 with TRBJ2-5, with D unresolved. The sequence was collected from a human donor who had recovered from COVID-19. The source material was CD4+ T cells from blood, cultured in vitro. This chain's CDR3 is CASRSGETQYF. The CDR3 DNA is TGTGCCAGCCGCTCTGGAGAGACCCAGTACTTC.